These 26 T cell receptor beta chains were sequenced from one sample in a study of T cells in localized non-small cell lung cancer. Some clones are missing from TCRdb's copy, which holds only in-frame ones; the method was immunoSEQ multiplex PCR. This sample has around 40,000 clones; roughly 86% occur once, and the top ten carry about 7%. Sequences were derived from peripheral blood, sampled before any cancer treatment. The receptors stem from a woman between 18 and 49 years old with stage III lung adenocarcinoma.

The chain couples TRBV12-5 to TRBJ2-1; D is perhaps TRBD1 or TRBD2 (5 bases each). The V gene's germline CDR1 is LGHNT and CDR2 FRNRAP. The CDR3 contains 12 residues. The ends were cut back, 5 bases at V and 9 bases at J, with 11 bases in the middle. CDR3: CASGGGEAEQFF. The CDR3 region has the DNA TGTGCTAGTGGTGGGGGTGAGGCTGAGCAGTTCTTC.

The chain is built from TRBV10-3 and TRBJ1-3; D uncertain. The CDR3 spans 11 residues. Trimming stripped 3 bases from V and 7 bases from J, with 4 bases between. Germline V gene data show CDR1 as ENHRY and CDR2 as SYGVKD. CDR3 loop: CAISDTNTIYF. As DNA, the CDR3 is TGTGCCATCAGTGACACTAACACCATATATTTT.

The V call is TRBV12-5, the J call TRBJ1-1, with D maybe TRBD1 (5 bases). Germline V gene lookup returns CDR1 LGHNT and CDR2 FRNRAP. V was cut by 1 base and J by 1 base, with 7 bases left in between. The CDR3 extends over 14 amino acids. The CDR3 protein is CASGLGQQNTEAFF. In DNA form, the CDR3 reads TGTGCTAGTGGTTTGGGACAGCAGAACACTGAAGCTTTCTTT.

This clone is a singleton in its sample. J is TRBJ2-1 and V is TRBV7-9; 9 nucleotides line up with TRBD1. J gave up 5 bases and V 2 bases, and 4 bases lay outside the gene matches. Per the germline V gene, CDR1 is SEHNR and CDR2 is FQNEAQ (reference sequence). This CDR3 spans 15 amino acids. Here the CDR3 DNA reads TGTGCCAGCAGCTTACCCGGGACAGGGAACAATGAGCAGTTCTTC. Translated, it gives CASSLPGTGNNEQFF. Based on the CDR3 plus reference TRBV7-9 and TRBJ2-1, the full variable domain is DTGVSQNPRHKITKRGQNVTFRCDPISEHNRLYWYRQTLGQGPEFLTYFQNEAQLEKSRLLSDRFSAERPKGSFSTLEIQRTEQGDSAMYLCASSLPGTGNNEQFFGPGTRLTVL.

The CDR3 DNA is TGTGCCAGCAGCTCCCGCTCCCCGACAGGGTTACCCTATAATTCACCCCTCCACTTT. It codes for CASSSRSPTGLPYNSPLHF. The J gene is TRBJ1-6, the V gene TRBV11-2; 7 nucleotides line up with TRBD1. Germline values: CDR1 SGHAT, CDR2 FQNNGV. This CDR3 is built from 19 residues. V was pared by 4 bases and J by 2 bases, with 14 bases of the junction left unmatched.

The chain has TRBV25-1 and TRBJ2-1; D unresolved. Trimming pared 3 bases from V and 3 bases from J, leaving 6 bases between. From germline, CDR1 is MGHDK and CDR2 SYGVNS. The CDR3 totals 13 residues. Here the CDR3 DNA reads TGTGCCAGCAGTGATTACTACTACAATGAGCAGTTCTTC. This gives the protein CASSDYYYNEQFF.

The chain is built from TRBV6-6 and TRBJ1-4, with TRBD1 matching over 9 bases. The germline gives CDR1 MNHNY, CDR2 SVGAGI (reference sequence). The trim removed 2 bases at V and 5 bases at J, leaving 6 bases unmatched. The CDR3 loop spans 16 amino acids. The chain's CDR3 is CASSYGSGQGNEKLFF. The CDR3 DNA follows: TGTGCCAGCAGTTACGGATCGGGACAGGGCAATGAAAAACTGTTTTTT.

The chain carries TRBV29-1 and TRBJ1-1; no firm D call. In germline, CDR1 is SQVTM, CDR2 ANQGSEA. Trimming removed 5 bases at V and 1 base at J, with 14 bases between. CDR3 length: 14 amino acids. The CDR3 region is CSVLRIEANTEAFF. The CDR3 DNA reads TGCAGCGTTCTCCGGATTGAGGCGAACACTGAAGCTTTCTTT.

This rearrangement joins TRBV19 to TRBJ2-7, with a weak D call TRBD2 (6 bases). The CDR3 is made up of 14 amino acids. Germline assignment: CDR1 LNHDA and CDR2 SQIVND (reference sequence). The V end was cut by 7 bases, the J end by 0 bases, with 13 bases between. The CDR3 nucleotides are TGTGCCAGTACTGAGCGGGTAACCTCCTACGAGCAGTACTTC. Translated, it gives CASTERVTSYEQYF.

DNA of the CDR3: TGTGCCAGCAGTTATGGGGACAGGGGACCCTATGGCTACACCTTC. It encodes CASSYGDRGPYGYTF. The V call is TRBV6-5, the J call TRBJ1-2, with TRBD1 matching over 10 bases. This CDR3 comprises 15 residues. The junction had 5 bases not matched to a gene; V was cut back by 3 bases and J by 4 bases. CDR1 MNHEY and CDR2 SVGAGI come from the germline V gene.

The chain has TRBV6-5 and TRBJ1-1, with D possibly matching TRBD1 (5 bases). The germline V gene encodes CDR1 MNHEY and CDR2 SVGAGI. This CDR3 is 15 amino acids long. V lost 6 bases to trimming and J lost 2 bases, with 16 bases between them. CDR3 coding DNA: TGTGCCAGCAGCCTACACGACAGCGTTAACACTGAAGCTTTCTTT. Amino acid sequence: CASSLHDSVNTEAFF.

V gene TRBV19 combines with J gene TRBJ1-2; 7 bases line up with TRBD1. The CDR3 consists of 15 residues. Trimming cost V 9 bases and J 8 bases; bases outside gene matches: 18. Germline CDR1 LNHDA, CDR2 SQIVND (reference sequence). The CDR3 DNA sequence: TGTGCCAGCGAATCCATCGAACAGGGGTTCGGAGGCTACACCTTC. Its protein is CASESIEQGFGGYTF.

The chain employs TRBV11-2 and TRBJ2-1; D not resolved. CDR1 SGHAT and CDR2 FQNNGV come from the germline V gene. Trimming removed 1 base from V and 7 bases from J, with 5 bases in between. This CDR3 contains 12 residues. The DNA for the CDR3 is TGTGCCAGCAGCTTAGCTAGAAATGAGCAGTTCTTC. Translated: CASSLARNEQFF.

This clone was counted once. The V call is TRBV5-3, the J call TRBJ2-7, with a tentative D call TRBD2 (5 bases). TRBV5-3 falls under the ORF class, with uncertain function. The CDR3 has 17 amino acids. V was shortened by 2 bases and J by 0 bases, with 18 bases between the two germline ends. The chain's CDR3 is CARSLPPGSGGSYEQYF. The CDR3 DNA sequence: TGTGCCAGAAGCTTACCGCCCGGATCTGGAGGCTCCTACGAGCAGTACTTC.

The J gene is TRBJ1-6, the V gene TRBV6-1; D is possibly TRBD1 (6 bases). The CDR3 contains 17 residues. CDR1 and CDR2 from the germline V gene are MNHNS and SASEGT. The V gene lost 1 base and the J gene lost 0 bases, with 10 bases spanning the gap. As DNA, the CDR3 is TGTGCCAGCAGTGAAGATACAGGGACCTCCTATAATTCACCCCTCCACTTT. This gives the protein CASSEDTGTSYNSPLHF.

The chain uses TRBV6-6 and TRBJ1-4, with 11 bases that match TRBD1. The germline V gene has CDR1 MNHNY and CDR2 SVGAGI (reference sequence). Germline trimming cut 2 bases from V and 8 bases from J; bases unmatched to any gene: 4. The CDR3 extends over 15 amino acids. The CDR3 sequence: CASSYAGDRGEKLFF. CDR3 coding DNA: TGTGCCAGCAGTTACGCCGGGGACAGGGGGGAAAAACTGTTTTTT.

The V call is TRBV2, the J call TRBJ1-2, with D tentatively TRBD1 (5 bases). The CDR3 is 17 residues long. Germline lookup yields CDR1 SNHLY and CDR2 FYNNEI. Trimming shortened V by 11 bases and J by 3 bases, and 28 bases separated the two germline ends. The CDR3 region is CAGRERGVGAIDYGYTF. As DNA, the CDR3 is TGTGCCGGCCGGGAGCGGGGCGTGGGTGCGATAGACTATGGCTACACCTTC.

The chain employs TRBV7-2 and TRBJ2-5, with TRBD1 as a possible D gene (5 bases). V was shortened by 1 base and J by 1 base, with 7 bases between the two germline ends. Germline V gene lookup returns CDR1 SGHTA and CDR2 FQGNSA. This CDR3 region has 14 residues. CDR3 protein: CASSLGGGQETQYF. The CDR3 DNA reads TGTGCCAGCAGCTTAGGGGGCGGCCAAGAGACCCAGTACTTC.

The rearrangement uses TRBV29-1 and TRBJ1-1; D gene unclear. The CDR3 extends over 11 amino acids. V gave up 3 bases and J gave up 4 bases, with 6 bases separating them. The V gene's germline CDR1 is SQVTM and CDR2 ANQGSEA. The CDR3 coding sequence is TGCAGCGTTGATCGGGGCACTGAAGCTTTCTTT. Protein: CSVDRGTEAFF. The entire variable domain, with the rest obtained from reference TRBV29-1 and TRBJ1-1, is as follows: SAVISQKPSRDICQRGTSLTIQCQVDSQVTMMFWYRQQPGQSLTLIATANQGSEATYESGFVIDKFPISRPNLTFSTLTVSNMSPEDSSIYLCSVDRGTEAFFGQGTRLTVV.

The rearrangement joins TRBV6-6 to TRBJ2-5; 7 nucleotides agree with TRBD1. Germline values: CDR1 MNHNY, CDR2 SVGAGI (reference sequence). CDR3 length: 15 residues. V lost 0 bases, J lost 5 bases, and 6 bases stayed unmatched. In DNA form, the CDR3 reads TGTGCCAGCAGTTACTCGAAGGGGGCGGGTGAGACCCAGTACTTC. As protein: CASSYSKGAGETQYF.

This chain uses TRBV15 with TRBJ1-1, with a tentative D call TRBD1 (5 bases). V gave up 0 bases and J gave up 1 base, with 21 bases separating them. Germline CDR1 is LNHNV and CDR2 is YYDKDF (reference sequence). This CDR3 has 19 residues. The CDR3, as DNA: TGTGCCACCAGCAGAGATTCGCGGCAGGGTCTAGGTCCGAACACTGAAGCTTTCTTT. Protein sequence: CATSRDSRQGLGPNTEAFF. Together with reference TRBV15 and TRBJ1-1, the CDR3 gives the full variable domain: DAMVIQNPRYQVTQFGKPVTLSCSQTLNHNVMYWYQQKSSQAPKLLFHYYDKDFNNEADTPDNFQSRRPNTSFCFLDIRSPGLGDTAMYLCATSRDSRQGLGPNTEAFFGQGTRLTVV.

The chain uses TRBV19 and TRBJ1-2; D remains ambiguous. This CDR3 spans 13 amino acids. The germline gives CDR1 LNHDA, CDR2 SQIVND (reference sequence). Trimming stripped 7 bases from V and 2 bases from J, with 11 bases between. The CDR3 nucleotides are TGTGCCAGTACCCCGGGGAGGAACTATGGCTACACCTTC. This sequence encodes CASTPGRNYGYTF.

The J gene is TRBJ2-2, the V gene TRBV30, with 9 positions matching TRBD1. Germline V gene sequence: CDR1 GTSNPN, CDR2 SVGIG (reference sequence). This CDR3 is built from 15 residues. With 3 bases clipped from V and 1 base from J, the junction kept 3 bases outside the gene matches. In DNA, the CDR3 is TGTGCCTGGAGGCCGGGACAGGGGAACACCGGGGAGCTGTTTTTT. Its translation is CAWRPGQGNTGELFF.

CDR3 sequence reads: CAGKGGGEQYF. CDR3 bases: TGTGCCGGAAAAGGCGGCGGTGAGCAGTACTTC. The chain uses TRBV30 and TRBJ2-7; no firm D call. The CDR3 contains 11 residues. V was cut by 8 bases and J by 7 bases, with 15 bases left in between. The germline V gene has CDR1 GTSNPN and CDR2 SVGIG (reference sequence). The complete variable domain, with remaining parts taken from reference TRBV30 and TRBJ2-7, reads SQTIHQWPATLVQPVGSPLSLECTVEGTSNPNLYWYRQAAGRGLQLLFYSVGIGQISSEVPQNLSASRPQDRQFILSSKKLLLSDSGFYLCAGKGGGEQYFGPGTRLTVT.

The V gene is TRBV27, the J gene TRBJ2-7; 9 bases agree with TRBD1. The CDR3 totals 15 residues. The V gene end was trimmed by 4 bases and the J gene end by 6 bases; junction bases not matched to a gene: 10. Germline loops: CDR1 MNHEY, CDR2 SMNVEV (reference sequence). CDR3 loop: CASSSPGTGRREQYF. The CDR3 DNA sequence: TGTGCCAGCAGTTCTCCCGGGACAGGGAGGCGCGAGCAGTACTTC.

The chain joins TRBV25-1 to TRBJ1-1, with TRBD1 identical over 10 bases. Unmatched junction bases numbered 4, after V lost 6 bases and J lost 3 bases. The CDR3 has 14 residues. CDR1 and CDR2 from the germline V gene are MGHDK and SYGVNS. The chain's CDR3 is CASRFGQGDTEAFF. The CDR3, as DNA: TGTGCCAGCAGGTTCGGACAGGGGGACACTGAAGCTTTCTTT. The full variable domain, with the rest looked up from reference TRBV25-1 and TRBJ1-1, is EADIYQTPRYLVIGTGKKITLECSQTMGHDKMYWYQQDPGMELHLIHYSYGVNSTEKGDLSSESTVSRIRTEHFPLTLESARPSHTSQYLCASRFGQGDTEAFFGQGTRLTVV.